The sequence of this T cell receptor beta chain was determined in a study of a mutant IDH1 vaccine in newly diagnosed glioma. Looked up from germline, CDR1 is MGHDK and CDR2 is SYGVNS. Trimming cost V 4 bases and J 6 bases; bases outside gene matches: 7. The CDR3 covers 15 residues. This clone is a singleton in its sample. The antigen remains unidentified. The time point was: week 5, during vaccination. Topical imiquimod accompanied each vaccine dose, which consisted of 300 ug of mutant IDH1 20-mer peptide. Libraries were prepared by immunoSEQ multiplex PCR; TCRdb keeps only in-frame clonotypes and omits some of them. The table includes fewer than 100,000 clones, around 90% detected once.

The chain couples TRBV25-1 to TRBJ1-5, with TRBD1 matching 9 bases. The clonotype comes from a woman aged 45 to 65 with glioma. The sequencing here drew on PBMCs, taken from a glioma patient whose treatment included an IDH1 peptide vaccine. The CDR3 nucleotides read TGTGCCAGCAGTGGAACAGGGGGCATCGGTCAGCCCCAGCATTTT. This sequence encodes CASSGTGGIGQPQHF. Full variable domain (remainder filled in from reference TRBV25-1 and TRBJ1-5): EADIYQTPRYLVIGTGKKITLECSQTMGHDKMYWYQQDPGMELHLIHYSYGVNSTEKGDLSSESTVSRIRTEHFPLTLESARPSHTSQYLCASSGTGGIGQPQHFGDGTRLSIL.